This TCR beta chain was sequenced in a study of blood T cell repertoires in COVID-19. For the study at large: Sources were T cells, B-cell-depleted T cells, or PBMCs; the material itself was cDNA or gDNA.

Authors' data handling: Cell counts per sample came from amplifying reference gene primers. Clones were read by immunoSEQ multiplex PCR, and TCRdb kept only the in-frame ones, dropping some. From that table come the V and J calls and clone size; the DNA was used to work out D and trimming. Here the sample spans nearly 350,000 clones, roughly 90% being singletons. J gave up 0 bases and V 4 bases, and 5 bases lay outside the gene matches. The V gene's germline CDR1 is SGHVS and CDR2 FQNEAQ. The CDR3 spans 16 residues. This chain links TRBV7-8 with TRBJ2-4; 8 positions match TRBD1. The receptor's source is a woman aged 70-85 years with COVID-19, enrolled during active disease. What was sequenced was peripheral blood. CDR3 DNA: TGTGCCAGCAGCTCCCGGACAGGGTTAGCCAAAAACATTCAGTACTTC. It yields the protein CASSSRTGLAKNIQYF.